The rows below give T cell receptor beta chains drawn from one sample of a study of CD8 T cells in ankylosing spondylitis. TCRdb re-called the 5' RACE reads through MiXCR, storing one row per CDR3 protein. Among 300,000 to 350,000 distinct CDR3 sequences listed, around 21% were seen once. Sequenced material: blood, either unsorted or a sorted T cell fraction (not recorded which). Receptors originate from a female donor with ankylosing spondylitis or in good health (not recorded which). Each CDR3 is given with its conserved first and last residue.

v_gene | CDR3aa
TRBV29-1 | CSVARGRAGASYEQYF
TRBV12-3/TRBV12-4 | CASSTQGQVLYEQYF
TRBV20-1 | CSAAISTDTQYF
TRBV6-2/TRBV6-3 | CASSPDPGVNQPQHF
TRBV20-1 | CSARDWVVTGGSGYTF
TRBV29-1 | CSAKSPGEEQFF
TRBV2 | CASSEQVGASAFQFF
TRBV12-3/TRBV12-4 | CASSLRGGELFF
TRBV12-3/TRBV12-4 | CASSKTSGPFTGELFF
TRBV30 | CAWIGTGYGYTF
TRBV18 | CASSPADTNTGELFF
TRBV12-3/TRBV12-4 | CASRFTSGRTDTQYF
TRBV7-9 | CASSRTGTNQPQHF
TRBV20-1 | CSARASANYEQYF
TRBV18 | CASSPSSLLNTEAFF
TRBV18 | CASSQGAGALYNEQFF
TRBV6-1 | CASRSPRDRGLYEQYF
TRBV6-5 | CASSYGQKGTYEQYF
TRBV12-3/TRBV12-4 | CASSLGAPGGQAFF
TRBV6-6 | CASSSSGGYTF
TRBV2 | CASSEDLAATYEQYF
TRBV29-1 | CSVEIAGTDTQYF
TRBV20-1 | CSAKLGWEQYF
TRBV6-5 | CASSYPGTGREQFF
TRBV27 | CASSKVNGWIRDTEAFF
TRBV12-3/TRBV12-4 | CASSFPGGNTEAFF
TRBV3-1 | CASSQETGVRNEQYF
TRBV4-3 | CASSQDRLAGGVAGEDEQFF
TRBV29-1 | CSVESVELNEQYF
TRBV20-1 | CSAREGSTRTDTQYF
TRBV19 | CASSGLAGSTDTQYF
TRBV20-1 | CSATPSALRTDTQYF
TRBV27 | CASSFRSTSGSTDTQYF
TRBV11-2 | CASSPRQGADNEQFF
TRBV5-1 | CASSLKGDDEQFF
TRBV10-1 | CASSEHRTGELFF
TRBV7-2 | CASKGTSGSKNEQFF
TRBV7-2 | CASSLGWDRDTNIQYF
TRBV4-1 | CASSLRLGGRNEQFF
TRBV6-2/TRBV6-3 | CASSARGSGRSDEQFF
TRBV6-5 | CASSYSSPLNQPQHF
TRBV6-6 | CAGGTALTGELFF
TRBV6-2/TRBV6-3 | CASSRSKLSSGANVLTF
TRBV12-3/TRBV12-4 | CASSSNSGTGGMDYTF
TRBV4-3 | CASSQDTETNTEAFF
TRBV12-3/TRBV12-4 | CASSFGPGELFF
TRBV11-2 | CASSLMGWTSRNTGELFF
TRBV12-3/TRBV12-4 | CASSLRQDTAGYTF
TRBV27 | CASSHAQAQAYEQYF
TRBV6-1 | CASSRPALQGAQYF
TRBV24-1 | CATSGIAGGGTDTQYF
TRBV3-1 | CASMGGYYNEQFF
TRBV9 | CASSPRWGNTGELFF
TRBV19 | CASSIRTGEFYEQYF
TRBV29-1 | CSVPGGSGRETQYF
TRBV19 | CASSPRGLEQYF
TRBV20-1 | CSARDPPGRGEQFF
TRBV23-1 | CARYFGDNEQFF
TRBV6-5 | CASSNTARGGYTF